This TCR beta chain was sequenced in a study of cytomegalovirus exposure and HLA in healthy donors. TCRdb keeps only in-frame clones here, not all; method: immunoSEQ multiplex PCR. The sample shows roughly 80,000 clones, 90% to 95% of them seen only once. General study points: Most TCR sequences showed up rarely, but some public TCRs showed up in many donors. Per published reports, the classifier diagnosed cytomegalovirus status with high specificity and sensitivity. In vitro testing confirmed a few CMV-associated chains as specific for CMV antigens.

The donors formed part of the roughly 110-subject validation cohort, distinct from the roughly 730-subject first cohort. Trimming shortened V by 5 bases and J by 0 bases, and 17 bases separated the two germline ends. The germline gives CDR1 SGHNT, CDR2 YENEEA. The CDR3 contains 18 residues. About this clone itself: Its cognate antigen is unknown.

Sequencing was carried out using PBMCs. J is TRBJ2-6 and V is TRBV11-3, with TRBD1 as a possible D gene (5 bases). The clonotype comes from a man aged 18 to 30 in good health and CMV-seronegative. The CDR3 region is CASSRVAGLSSGANVLTF. CDR3 DNA: TGTGCCAGCAGCCGAGTCGCAGGGCTGAGCTCTGGGGCCAACGTCCTGACTTTC. Supplemented by reference TRBV11-3 and TRBJ2-6, the full variable domain reads EAGVVQSPRYKIIEKKQPVAFWCNPISGHNTLYWYLQNLGQGPELLIRYENEEAVDDSQLPKDRFSAERLKGVDSTLKIQPAELGDSAVYLCASSRVAGLSSGANVLTFGAGSRLTVL.